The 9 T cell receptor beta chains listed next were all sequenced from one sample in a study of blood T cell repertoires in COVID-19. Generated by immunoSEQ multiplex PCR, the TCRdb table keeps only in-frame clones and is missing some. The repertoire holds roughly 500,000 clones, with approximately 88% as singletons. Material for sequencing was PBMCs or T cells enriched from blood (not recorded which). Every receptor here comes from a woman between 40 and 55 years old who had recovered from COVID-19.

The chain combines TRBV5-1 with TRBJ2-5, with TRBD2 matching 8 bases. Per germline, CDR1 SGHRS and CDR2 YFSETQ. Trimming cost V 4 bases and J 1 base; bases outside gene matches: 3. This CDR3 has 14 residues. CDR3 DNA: TGCGCCAGCAGCGTAGCGGGAACCCAAGAGACCCAGTACTTC. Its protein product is CASSVAGTQETQYF.

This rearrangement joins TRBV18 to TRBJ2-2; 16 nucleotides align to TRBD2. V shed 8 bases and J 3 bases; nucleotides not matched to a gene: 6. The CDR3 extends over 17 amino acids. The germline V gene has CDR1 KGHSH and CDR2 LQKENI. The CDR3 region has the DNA TGTGCCAGCGCGGGACTAGCGGGAGGGCCGGACACCGGGGAGCTGTTTTTT. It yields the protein CASAGLAGGPDTGELFF.

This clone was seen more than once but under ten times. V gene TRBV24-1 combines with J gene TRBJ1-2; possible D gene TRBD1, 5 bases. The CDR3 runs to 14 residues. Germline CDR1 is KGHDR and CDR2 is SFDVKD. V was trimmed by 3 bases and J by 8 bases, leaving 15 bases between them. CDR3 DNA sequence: TGTGCCACCAGTGATGATTCCAGGGATCTAGGCTACACCTTC. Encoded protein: CATSDDSRDLGYTF.

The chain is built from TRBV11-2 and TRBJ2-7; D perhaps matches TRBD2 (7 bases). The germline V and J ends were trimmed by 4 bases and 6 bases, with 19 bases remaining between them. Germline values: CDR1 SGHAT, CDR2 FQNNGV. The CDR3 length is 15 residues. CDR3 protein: CASSSWGRELGEQYF. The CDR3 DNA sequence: TGTGCCAGCAGCTCCTGGGGGCGGGAGCTTGGCGAGCAGTACTTC.

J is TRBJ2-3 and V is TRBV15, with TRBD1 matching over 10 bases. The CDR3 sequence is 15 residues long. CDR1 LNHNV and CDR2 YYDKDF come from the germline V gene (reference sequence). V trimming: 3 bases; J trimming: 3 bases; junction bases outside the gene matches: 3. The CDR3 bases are TGTGCCACCAGCAGGAGGGACAGGGGAACAGATACGCAGTATTTT. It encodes CATSRRDRGTDTQYF.

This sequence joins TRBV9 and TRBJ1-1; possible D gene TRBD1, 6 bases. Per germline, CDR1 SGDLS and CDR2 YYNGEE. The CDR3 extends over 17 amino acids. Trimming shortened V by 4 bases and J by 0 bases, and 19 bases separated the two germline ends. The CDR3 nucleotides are TGTGCCAGCAGCCCTCGACCGGACAGAATCATGAACACTGAAGCTTTCTTT. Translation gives CASSPRPDRIMNTEAFF.

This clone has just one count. CDR3 nucleotides: TGTGCCAGCTCACCAACAGGGGGCGCTGGCTACACCTTC. It yields the protein CASSPTGGAGYTF. The chain combines TRBV18 with TRBJ1-2; 9 positions agree with TRBD1. Germline loops: CDR1 KGHSH, CDR2 LQKENI. The CDR3 length is 13 residues. The J segment lost 7 bases and the V segment lost 2 bases, leaving 2 bases of the junction unmatched.

As DNA, the CDR3 is TGTGCCAGCAGCCTGTCACAGGGCGGTTATTCACCCCTCCACTTT. Protein: CASSLSQGGYSPLHF. The chain employs TRBV7-2 and TRBJ1-6, with a weak D call TRBD1 (6 bases). This CDR3 spans 15 amino acids. With 5 bases removed from V and 8 bases from J, the gap between germline ends came to 16 bases. Germline CDR1 is SGHTA and CDR2 is FQGNSA.

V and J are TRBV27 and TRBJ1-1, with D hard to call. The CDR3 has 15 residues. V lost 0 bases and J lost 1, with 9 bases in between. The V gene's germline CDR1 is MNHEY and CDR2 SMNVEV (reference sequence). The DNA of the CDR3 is TGTGCCAGCAGTTTATCGAACAGTCCGAACACTGAAGCTTTCTTT. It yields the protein CASSLSNSPNTEAFF.